This TCR beta chain was profiled in a study of blood T cell repertoires in COVID-19. As for the study in general: COVID-19 samples from acute and convalescent phases originated in the United States, Italy and Spain. In each case, the material was cDNA or gDNA derived from T cells, B-cell-depleted T cells, or PBMCs.

Repertoires were generated with immunoSEQ multiplex PCR, while TCRdb's copy carries only in-frame clones and drops some. The table lists a few hundred thousand clones, approximately 87% of them singletons, with roughly 9.4% in the top ten. The CDR3 spans 13 residues. V was pared by 3 bases and J by 2 bases, with 8 bases between. From germline, CDR1 is MNHNS and CDR2 SASEGT. The clonotype originates from a woman aged 50 to 65 who had recovered from COVID-19. The rearrangement joins TRBV6-1 to TRBJ2-7; D perhaps matches TRBD1 (6 bases). Sequencing was performed on PBMCs or T cells enriched from blood (not recorded which). As DNA, the CDR3 is TGTGCCAGCAGTGAGACAGGCCCCTACGAGCAGTACTTC. This gives the protein CASSETGPYEQYF.